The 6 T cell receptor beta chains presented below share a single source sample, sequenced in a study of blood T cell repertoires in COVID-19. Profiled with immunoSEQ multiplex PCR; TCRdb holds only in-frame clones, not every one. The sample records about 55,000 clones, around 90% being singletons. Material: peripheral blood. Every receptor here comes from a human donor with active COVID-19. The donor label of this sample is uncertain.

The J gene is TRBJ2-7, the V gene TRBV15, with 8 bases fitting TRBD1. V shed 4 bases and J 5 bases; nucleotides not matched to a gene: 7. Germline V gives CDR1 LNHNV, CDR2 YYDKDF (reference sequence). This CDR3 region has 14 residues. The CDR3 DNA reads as TGTGCCACCAGCACAGGGGGCCCCCCTGACGAGCAGTACGTC. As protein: CATSTGGPPDEQYV.

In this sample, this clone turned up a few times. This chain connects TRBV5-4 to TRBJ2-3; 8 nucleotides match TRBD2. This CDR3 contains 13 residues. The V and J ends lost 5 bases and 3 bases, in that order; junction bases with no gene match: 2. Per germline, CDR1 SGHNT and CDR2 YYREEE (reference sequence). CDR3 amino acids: CASRAGGTDTQYF. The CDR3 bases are TGTGCCAGCAGGGCGGGGGGAACAGATACGCAGTATTTT.

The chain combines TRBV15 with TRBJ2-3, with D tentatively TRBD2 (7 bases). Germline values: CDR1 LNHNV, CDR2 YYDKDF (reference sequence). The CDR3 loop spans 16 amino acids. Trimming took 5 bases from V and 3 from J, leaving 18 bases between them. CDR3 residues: CATSGGRGGATDTQYF. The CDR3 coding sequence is TGTGCCACCAGCGGAGGAAGAGGGGGGGCTACAGATACGCAGTATTTT.

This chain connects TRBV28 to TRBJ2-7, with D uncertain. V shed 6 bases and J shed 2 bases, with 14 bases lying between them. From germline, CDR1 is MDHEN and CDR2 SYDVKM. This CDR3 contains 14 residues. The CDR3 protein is CASSPATTPYEQYF. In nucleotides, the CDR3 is TGTGCCAGCAGCCCTGCGACAACGCCCTACGAGCAGTACTTC.

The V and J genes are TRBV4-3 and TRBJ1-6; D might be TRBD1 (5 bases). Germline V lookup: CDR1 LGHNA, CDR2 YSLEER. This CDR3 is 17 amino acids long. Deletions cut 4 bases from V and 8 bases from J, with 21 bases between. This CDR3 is CASSPFLQAGDDSPLHF. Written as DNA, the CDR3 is TGCGCCAGCAGCCCCTTTCTCCAGGCGGGGGATGATTCACCCCTCCACTTT.

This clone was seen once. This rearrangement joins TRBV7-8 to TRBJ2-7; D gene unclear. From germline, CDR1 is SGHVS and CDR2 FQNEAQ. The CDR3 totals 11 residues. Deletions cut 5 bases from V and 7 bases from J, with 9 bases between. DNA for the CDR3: TGTGCCAGCAGCATAAGTAGAGAGCAGTACTTC. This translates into CASSISREQYF.